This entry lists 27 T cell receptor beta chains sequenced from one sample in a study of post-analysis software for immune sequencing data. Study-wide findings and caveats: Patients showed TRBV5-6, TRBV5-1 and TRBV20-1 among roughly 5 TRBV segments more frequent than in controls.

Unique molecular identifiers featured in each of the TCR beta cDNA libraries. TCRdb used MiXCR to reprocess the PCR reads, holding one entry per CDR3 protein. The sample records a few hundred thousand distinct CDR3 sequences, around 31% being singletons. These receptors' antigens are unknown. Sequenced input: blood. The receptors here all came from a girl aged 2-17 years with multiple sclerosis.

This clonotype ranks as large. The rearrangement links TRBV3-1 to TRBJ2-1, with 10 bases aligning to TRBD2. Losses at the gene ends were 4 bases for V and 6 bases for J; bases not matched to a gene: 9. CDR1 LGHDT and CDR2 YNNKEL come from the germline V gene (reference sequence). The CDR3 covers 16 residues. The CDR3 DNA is TGTGCCAGCAGCCCCCTCGTAGCGGGGGGCTCCAATGAGCAGTTCTTC. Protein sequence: CASSPLVAGGSNEQFF.

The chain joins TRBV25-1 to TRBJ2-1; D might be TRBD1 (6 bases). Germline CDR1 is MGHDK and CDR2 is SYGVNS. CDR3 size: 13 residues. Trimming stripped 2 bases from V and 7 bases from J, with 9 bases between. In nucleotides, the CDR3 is TGTGCCAGCAGTGAAGCAGGGGAAAATGAGCAGTTCTTC. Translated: CASSEAGENEQFF.

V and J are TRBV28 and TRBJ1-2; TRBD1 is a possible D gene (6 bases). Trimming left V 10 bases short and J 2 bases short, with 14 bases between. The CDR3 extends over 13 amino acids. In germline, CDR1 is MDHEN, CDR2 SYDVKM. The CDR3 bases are TGTGCCAACAATCAACAGGGAAACTATGGCTACACCTTC. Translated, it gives CANNQQGNYGYTF.

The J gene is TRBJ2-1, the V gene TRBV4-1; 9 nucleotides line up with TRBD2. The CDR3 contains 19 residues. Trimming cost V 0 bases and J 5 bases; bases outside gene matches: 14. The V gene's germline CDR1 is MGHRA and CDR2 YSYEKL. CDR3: CASSQDSPSERGVHNEQFF. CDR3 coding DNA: TGCGCCAGCAGCCAAGATTCGCCCTCTGAGCGGGGGGTTCACAATGAGCAGTTCTTC.

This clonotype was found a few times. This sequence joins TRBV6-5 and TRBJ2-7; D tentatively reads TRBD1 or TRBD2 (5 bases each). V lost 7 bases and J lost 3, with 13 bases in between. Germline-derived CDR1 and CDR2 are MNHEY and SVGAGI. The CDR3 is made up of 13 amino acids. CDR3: CASTGTGHYEQYF. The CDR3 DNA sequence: TGTGCCAGCACCGGGACGGGCCACTACGAGCAGTACTTC.

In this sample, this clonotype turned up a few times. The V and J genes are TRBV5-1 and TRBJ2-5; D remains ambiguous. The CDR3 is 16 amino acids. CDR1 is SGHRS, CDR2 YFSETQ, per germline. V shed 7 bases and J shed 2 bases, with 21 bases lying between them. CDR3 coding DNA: TGCGCCAGCCTACCCTCCCCCATCACCGGTCAAGAGACCCAGTACTTC. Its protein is CASLPSPITGQETQYF.

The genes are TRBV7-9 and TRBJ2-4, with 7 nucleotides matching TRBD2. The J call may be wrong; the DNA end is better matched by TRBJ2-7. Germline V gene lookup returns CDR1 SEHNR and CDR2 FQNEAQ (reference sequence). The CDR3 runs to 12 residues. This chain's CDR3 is CASNGGTYEQYF. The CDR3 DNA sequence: TGTGCCAGCAACGGGGGGACCTACGAGCAGTACTTC.

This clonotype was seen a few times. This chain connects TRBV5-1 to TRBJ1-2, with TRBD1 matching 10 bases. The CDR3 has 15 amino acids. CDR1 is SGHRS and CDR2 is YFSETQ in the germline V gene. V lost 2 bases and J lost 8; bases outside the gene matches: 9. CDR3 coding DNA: TGCGCCAGCAGCTTTCTTGGGACAGGGGCTCTAGGCTACACCTTC. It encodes CASSFLGTGALGYTF. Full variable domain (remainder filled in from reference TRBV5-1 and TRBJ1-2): KAGVTQTPRYLIKTRGQQVTLSCSPISGHRSVSWYQQTPGQGLQFLFEYFSETQRNKGNFPGRFSGRQFSNSRSEMNVSTLELGDSALYLCASSFLGTGALGYTFGSGTRLTVV.

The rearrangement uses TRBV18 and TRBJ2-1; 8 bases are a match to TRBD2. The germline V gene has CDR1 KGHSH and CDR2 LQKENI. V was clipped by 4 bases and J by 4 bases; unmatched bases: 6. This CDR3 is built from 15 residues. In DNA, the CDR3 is TGTGCCAGCTCACTAGCGGGGAGTGATTACAATGAGCAGTTCTTC. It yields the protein CASSLAGSDYNEQFF.

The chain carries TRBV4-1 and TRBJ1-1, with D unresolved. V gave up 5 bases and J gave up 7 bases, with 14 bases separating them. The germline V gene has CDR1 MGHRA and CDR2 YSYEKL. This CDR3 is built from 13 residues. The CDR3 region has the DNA TGCGCCAGCAGCACTCACTTGGTGGGTGAAGCTTTCTTT. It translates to CASSTHLVGEAFF.

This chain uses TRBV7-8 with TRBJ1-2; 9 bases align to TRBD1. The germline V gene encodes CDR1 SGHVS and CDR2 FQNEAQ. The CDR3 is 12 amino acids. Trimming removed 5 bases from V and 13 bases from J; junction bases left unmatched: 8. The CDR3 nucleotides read TGTGCCAGCAGCCTAACAGGGGGCGCGTCCACCTTC. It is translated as CASSLTGGASTF.

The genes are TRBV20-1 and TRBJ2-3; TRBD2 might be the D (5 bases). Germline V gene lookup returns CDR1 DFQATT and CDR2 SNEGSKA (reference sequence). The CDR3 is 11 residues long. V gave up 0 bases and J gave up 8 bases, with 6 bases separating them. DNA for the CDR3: TGCAGTGCTAGAGAGGGGAGTACGCAGTATTTT. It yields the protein CSAREGSTQYF.

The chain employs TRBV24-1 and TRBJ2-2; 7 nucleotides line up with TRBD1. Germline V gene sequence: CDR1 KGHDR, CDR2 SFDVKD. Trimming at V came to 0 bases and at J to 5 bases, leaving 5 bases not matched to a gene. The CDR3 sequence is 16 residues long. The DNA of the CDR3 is TGTGCCACCAGTGATTTGCGACAGGGTGGGACCGGGGAGCTGTTTTTT. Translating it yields CATSDLRQGGTGELFF.

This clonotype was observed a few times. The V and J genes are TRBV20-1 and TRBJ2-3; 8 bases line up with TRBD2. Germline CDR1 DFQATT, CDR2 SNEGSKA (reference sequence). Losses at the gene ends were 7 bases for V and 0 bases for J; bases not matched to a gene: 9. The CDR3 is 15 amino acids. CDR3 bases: TGCAGTGGCCGCGGGGGGCACTTTAGCACAGATACGCAGTATTTT. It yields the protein CSGRGGHFSTDTQYF.

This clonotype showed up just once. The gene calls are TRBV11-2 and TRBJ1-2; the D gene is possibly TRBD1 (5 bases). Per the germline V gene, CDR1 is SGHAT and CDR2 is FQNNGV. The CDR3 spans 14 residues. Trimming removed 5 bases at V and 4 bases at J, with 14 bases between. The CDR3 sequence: CASSSYRRPYGYTF. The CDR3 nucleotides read TGTGCCAGCAGCAGTTACAGGCGCCCCTATGGCTACACCTTC.

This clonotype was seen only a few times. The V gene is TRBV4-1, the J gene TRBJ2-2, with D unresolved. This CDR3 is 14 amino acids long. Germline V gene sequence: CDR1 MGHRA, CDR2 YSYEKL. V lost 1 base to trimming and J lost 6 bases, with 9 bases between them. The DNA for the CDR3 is TGCGCCAGCAGCCAAGGGTTATGGGCCGGGGAGCTGTTTTTT. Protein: CASSQGLWAGELFF.

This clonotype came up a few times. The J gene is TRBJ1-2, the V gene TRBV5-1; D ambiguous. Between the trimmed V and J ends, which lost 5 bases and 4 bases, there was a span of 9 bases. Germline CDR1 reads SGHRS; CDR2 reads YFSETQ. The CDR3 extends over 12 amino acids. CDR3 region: CASRVDSYGYTF. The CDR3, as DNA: TGCGCCAGCAGAGTGGATAGCTATGGCTACACCTTC.

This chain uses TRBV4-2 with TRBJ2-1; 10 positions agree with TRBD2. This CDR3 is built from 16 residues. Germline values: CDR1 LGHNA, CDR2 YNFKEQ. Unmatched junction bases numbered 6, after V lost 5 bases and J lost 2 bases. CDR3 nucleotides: TGTGCCAGCAGCGAGAGACTAGCGGGCGCCTACAATGAGCAGTTCTTC. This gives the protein CASSERLAGAYNEQFF.

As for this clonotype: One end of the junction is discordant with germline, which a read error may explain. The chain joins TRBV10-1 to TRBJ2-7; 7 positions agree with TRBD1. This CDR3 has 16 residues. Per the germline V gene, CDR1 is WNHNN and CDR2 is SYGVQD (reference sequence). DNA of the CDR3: TGCGTCAGCAGTGTGGACCGGGACAGCCTATACTACGAGCAGTACTTC. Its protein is CVSSVDRDSLYYEQYF.

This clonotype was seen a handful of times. The CDR3 DNA follows: TGTGCCACCCGGGATAGCGGGGTTATGGGTACGCAGTATTTT. It encodes CATRDSGVMGTQYF. The J gene is TRBJ2-3, the V gene TRBV7-2; 8 nucleotides align to TRBD2. The germline V gene encodes CDR1 SGHTA and CDR2 FQGNSA. Trimming took 10 bases from V and 8 from J; bases not matched to a gene: 14. This CDR3 contains 14 residues.

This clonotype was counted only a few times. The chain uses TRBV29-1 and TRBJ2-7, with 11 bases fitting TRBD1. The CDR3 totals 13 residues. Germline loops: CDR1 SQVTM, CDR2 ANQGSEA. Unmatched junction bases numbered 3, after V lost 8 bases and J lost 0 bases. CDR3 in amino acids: CSFGTGGSYEQYF. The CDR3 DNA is TGCAGCTTTGGGACAGGGGGCTCCTACGAGCAGTACTTC.

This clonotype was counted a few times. The CDR3 loop is CASHLAGNFKETQYF. CDR3 nucleotides: TGCGCCAGCCACCTAGCGGGGAACTTCAAAGAGACCCAGTACTTC. This chain joins TRBV5-1 and TRBJ2-5, with 9 bases aligning to TRBD2. Germline lookup yields CDR1 SGHRS and CDR2 YFSETQ. The junction had 10 bases not matched to a gene; V was cut back by 7 bases and J by 3 bases. This CDR3 has 15 amino acids. The full variable domain, completed using reference TRBV5-1 and TRBJ2-5, is KAGVTQTPRYLIKTRGQQVTLSCSPISGHRSVSWYQQTPGQGLQFLFEYFSETQRNKGNFPGRFSGRQFSNSRSEMNVSTLELGDSALYLCASHLAGNFKETQYFGPGTRLLVL.

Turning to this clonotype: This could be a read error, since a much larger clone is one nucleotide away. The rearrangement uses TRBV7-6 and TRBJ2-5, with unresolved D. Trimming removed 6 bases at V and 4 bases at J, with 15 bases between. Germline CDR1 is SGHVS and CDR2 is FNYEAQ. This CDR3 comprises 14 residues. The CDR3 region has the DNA TGTGCCAGCAGAGCCGCCGAGTACCGAGAGACCCAGTACTTC. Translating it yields CASRAAEYRETQYF.

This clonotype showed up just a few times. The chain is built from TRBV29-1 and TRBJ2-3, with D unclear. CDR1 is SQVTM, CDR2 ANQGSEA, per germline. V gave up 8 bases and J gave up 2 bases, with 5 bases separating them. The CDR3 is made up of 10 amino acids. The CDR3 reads CSFHTDTQYF. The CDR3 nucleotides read TGCAGCTTTCACACAGATACGCAGTATTTT.

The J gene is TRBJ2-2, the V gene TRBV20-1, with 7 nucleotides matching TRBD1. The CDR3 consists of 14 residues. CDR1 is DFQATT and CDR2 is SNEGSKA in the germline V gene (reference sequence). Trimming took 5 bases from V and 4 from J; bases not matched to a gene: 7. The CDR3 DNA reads TGCAGTGCTCGACAGGGTGGGATCACCGGGGAGCTGTTTTTT. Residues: CSARQGGITGELFF.

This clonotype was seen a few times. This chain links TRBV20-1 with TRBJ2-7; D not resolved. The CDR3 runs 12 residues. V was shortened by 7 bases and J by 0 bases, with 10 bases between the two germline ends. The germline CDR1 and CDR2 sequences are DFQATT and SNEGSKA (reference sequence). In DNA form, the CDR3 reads TGCAGTGGGGGTGAGAGCTCCTACGAGCAGTACTTC. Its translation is CSGGESSYEQYF.

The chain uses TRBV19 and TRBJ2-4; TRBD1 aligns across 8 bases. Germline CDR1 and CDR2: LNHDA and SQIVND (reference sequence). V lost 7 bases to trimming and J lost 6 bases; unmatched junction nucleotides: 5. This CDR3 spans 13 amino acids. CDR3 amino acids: CASNLDRGNIQYF. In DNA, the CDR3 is TGTGCCAGTAACCTCGACAGGGGAAACATTCAGTACTTC. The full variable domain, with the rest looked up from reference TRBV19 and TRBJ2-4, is DGGITQSPKYLFRKEGQNVTLSCEQNLNHDAMYWYRQDPGQGLRLIYYSQIVNDFQKGDIAEGYSVSREKKESFPLTVTSAQKNPTAFYLCASNLDRGNIQYFGAGTRLSVL.